These 22 T cell receptor beta chains came from one sample sequenced in a study of siplizumab effects on memory and regulatory T cells. The assay was immunoSEQ multiplex PCR, and TCRdb's table has in-frame clones only and misses some. The sample yields 100,000 or so clones, approximately 91% seen once. Source material: CD4+ T cells sorted from blood. All receptors come from a human donor in good health.

The J gene is TRBJ2-2, the V gene TRBV29-1, with D unresolved. Trimming shortened V by 7 bases and J by 0 bases, and 6 bases separated the two germline ends. Germline V gene sequence: CDR1 SQVTM, CDR2 ANQGSEA. This CDR3 spans 12 amino acids. CDR3 nucleotides: TGCAGCGGGACCTCGAACACCGGGGAGCTGTTTTTT. It yields the protein CSGTSNTGELFF.

The rearrangement joins TRBV7-8 to TRBJ2-7; TRBD2 matches 7 bases. The germline V gene encodes CDR1 SGHVS and CDR2 FQNEAQ. This CDR3 spans 13 amino acids. V lost 3 bases to trimming and J lost 3 bases; unmatched junction nucleotides: 2. This CDR3 is CASSLIAGYEQYF. For the CDR3, the DNA is TGTGCCAGCAGCTTGATAGCGGGCTACGAGCAGTACTTC.

V gene TRBV12-5 combines with J gene TRBJ1-1, with D possibly TRBD1 on 5 matching bases. The V and J ends lost 1 base and 3 bases respectively, with 9 bases between them. CDR3 length equals 14 residues. Looked up from germline, CDR1 is LGHNT and CDR2 is FRNRAP. The CDR3 spells CASGLGRDYTEAFF. CDR3 nucleotide sequence: TGTGCTAGTGGTTTGGGAAGGGACTACACTGAAGCTTTCTTT.

The chain recombines TRBV19 with TRBJ1-2, with D uncertain. This CDR3 has 13 residues. V was clipped by 1 base and J by 7 bases, with 10 bases between them. Germline V gives CDR1 LNHDA, CDR2 SQIVND (reference sequence). The CDR3 spells CASSIARLVGYTF. The CDR3 DNA reads as TGTGCCAGTAGTATAGCCCGACTAGTTGGCTACACCTTC.

Notes on this clone: Other DNA sequences in the same sample also yield this CDR3. The chain is built from TRBV9 and TRBJ2-5; D gene ambiguous. Between the trimmed V and J ends, which lost 2 bases and 3 bases, there was a span of 2 bases. Germline CDR1 SGDLS, CDR2 YYNGEE. The CDR3 length is 11 residues. CDR3 in DNA: TGTGCCAGCAGCGTGGAAGAGACCCAGTACTTC. Amino acids: CASSVEETQYF. Filled out from reference TRBV9 and TRBJ2-5, the complete variable domain reads DSGVTQTPKHLITATGQRVTLRCSPRSGDLSVYWYQQSLDQGLQFLIQYYNGEERAKGNILERFSAQQFPDLHSELNLSSLELGDSALYFCASSVEETQYFGPGTRLLVL.

As DNA, the CDR3 is TGTGCCAGCAGCTACCTAACAGGGGCGCCCACTGAAGCTTTCTTT. Protein sequence: CASSYLTGAPTEAFF. The J gene is TRBJ1-1, the V gene TRBV7-6; TRBD1 matches 7 bases. The V segment lost 4 bases and the J segment 4 bases; nucleotides outside the gene matches: 9. CDR1 is SGHVS, CDR2 FNYEAQ, per germline. The length of the CDR3 is 15 residues.

In DNA, the CDR3 is TGTGCCAGCAGCTTGCGAAAAGGCAAAACGGCGGATGAGCAGTTCTTC. Translated: CASSLRKGKTADEQFF. The rearrangement joins TRBV5-4 to TRBJ2-1; D call uncertain. The CDR3 has 16 residues. The germline gives CDR1 SGHNT, CDR2 YYREEE (reference sequence). The V end was cut by 1 base, the J end by 8 bases, with 19 bases between.

This clone was observed a handful of times. The gene calls are TRBV5-1 and TRBJ2-6, with D perhaps assigned TRBD1 or TRBD2 (5 bases each). The germline CDR1 and CDR2 sequences are SGHRS and YFSETQ. The CDR3 loop spans 17 amino acids. V dropped 4 bases and J dropped 0 bases, with 14 bases sitting between them. CDR3 residues: CASSGGPKSSGANVLTF. The CDR3 DNA sequence: TGCGCCAGCAGCGGGGGACCTAAAAGCTCTGGGGCCAACGTCCTGACTTTC.

This clone is a singleton in its sample. This chain connects TRBV21-1 to TRBJ2-3. TRBV21-1 has pseudogene status. The CDR3 sequence is 13 residues long. The CDR3 DNA is TGTGCCAGCAGCAATTTGGTGACAGATACGCAGTATTTT. It specifies CASSNLVTDTQYF.

This clone has a single count. This chain uses TRBV11-3 with TRBJ1-1; D is uncertain. V lost 3 bases to trimming and J lost 1 base, with 6 bases between them. Germline assignment: CDR1 SGHNT and CDR2 YENEEA. This CDR3 comprises 13 residues. CDR3 sequence (DNA): TGTGCCAGCAGCTTCGACACGAACACTGAAGCTTTCTTT. Its translation: CASSFDTNTEAFF.

The chain combines TRBV6-4 with TRBJ2-3; D assignment may be TRBD1 or TRBD2 (5 bases each). Germline loops: CDR1 MRHNA, CDR2 SNTAGT. The CDR3 is made up of 15 amino acids. Trimming took off 3 bases at V and 0 bases at J, with 10 bases between the two ends. The CDR3 protein is CASSDDGASTDTQYF. The CDR3 DNA reads as TGTGCCAGCAGTGATGACGGGGCTAGCACAGATACGCAGTATTTT.

V is TRBV19 and J is TRBJ2-1, with 13 bases matching TRBD2. The CDR3 length is 15 residues. Trimming removed 1 base from V and 6 bases from J; junction bases left unmatched: 0. Germline CDR1 is LNHDA and CDR2 is SQIVND (reference sequence). CDR3 sequence: CASSIGLAGGNEQFF. The CDR3 nucleotides read TGTGCCAGTAGTATAGGACTAGCGGGGGGCAATGAGCAGTTCTTC.

V usage is TRBV7-9 and J usage is TRBJ1-2; weak D call: TRBD1 (5 bases). Trimming took 3 bases from V and 4 from J, leaving 12 bases between them. Looked up from germline, CDR1 is SEHNR and CDR2 is FQNEAQ (reference sequence). This CDR3 contains 14 residues. CDR3 protein: CASSFPQGRYGYTF. CDR3 nucleotides: TGTGCCAGCAGCTTCCCCCAGGGCCGCTATGGCTACACCTTC.

This chain connects TRBV30 to TRBJ1-6; 7 bases map to TRBD1. The CDR3 totals 13 residues. V gave up 4 bases and J gave up 10 bases; unmatched junction bases: 7. The V gene's germline CDR1 is GTSNPN and CDR2 SVGIG (reference sequence). The CDR3 reads CAWTGQAASPLHF. For the CDR3, the DNA is TGTGCCTGGACTGGACAGGCAGCATCACCCCTCCACTTT.

J is TRBJ2-1 and V is TRBV7-9, with 12 bases aligning to TRBD2. J lost 8 bases, V lost 1 base, and 0 bases had no gene match. The CDR3 sequence is 14 residues long. The germline V gene has CDR1 SEHNR and CDR2 FQNEAQ (reference sequence). The CDR3 spells CASSLGLAGDEQFF. In nucleotides, the CDR3 is TGTGCCAGCAGCTTAGGACTAGCGGGGGATGAGCAGTTCTTC. The variable domain in full, with the rest retrieved from reference TRBV7-9 and TRBJ2-1, is DTGVSQNPRHKITKRGQNVTFRCDPISEHNRLYWYRQTLGQGPEFLTYFQNEAQLEKSRLLSDRFSAERPKGSFSTLEIQRTEQGDSAMYLCASSLGLAGDEQFFGPGTRLTVL.

This clone has just one count. Its ends do not fully match the called genes, so a read error is possible. V gene TRBV5-5 combines with J gene TRBJ1-1, with D possibly TRBD1 on 6 matching bases. The CDR3 extends over 13 amino acids. The germline V gene encodes CDR1 SGHKS and CDR2 YYEKEE (reference sequence). The CDR3, as DNA: TGTGCCAGCAGATTGGGACAGAACACTGAAGCTTTCTTT. It encodes CASRLGQNTEAFF.

The CDR3: CASRPGSPGELFF. Written as DNA, the CDR3 is TGTGCCAGCAGGCCCGGGTCCCCGGGGGAGCTGTTTTTT. The chain links TRBV28 to TRBJ2-2; D call uncertain. V was pared by 6 bases and J by 8 bases, with 13 bases between. The CDR3 runs to 13 residues. Germline CDR1 MDHEN, CDR2 SYDVKM.

This clone showed up just a few times. The V gene is TRBV7-9, the J gene TRBJ1-6; D is possibly TRBD1 (5 bases). The CDR3 totals 16 residues. Germline CDR1 is SEHNR and CDR2 is FQNEAQ (reference sequence). V was shortened by 3 bases and J by 5 bases, with 14 bases between the two germline ends. The CDR3 sequence: CASSFGGRGDNSPLHF. CDR3 DNA: TGTGCCAGCAGCTTCGGGGGGAGAGGCGATAATTCACCCCTCCACTTT.

V is TRBV7-3 and J is TRBJ2-1, with TRBD1 as a possible D gene (5 bases). V gave up 4 bases and J gave up 2 bases, with 9 bases separating them. Germline V gene lookup returns CDR1 SGHTA and CDR2 FQGTGA. The CDR3 covers 14 residues. CDR3 amino acids: CASSYGRAYNEQFF. The CDR3 coding sequence is TGTGCCAGCAGCTATGGCAGGGCCTACAATGAGCAGTTCTTC.

CDR3 residues: CASSVGGWNTEAFF. For the CDR3, the DNA is TGTGCCAGCAGCGTAGGGGGTTGGAACACTGAAGCTTTCTTT. The chain joins TRBV9 to TRBJ1-1; no reliable D call. The CDR3 sequence is 14 residues long. CDR1 and CDR2 from the germline V gene are SGDLS and YYNGEE. The V gene lost 0 bases and the J gene lost 1 base, with 7 bases spanning the gap. The whole variable domain, remainder taken from reference TRBV9 and TRBJ1-1, is DSGVTQTPKHLITATGQRVTLRCSPRSGDLSVYWYQQSLDQGLQFLIQYYNGEERAKGNILERFSAQQFPDLHSELNLSSLELGDSALYFCASSVGGWNTEAFFGQGTRLTVV.

This chain joins TRBV5-4 and TRBJ2-1; no reliable D call. The V end was cut by 4 bases, the J end by 2 bases, with 13 bases between. Germline-derived CDR1 and CDR2 are SGHNT and YYREEE (reference sequence). This CDR3 is 15 amino acids long. Written as DNA, the CDR3 is TGTGCCAGCAGCCTTGGGCAGTTGGCCTACAATGAGCAGTTCTTC. Amino acid sequence: CASSLGQLAYNEQFF.

CDR3 amino acids: CASSQQEQNSPLHF. CDR3 coding DNA: TGTGCCAGCAGTCAACAAGAACAGAATTCACCCCTCCACTTT. J is TRBJ1-6 and V is TRBV6-5, with unresolved D. The germline gives CDR1 MNHEY, CDR2 SVGAGI. Between the trimmed V and J ends, which lost 5 bases and 7 bases, there was a span of 12 bases. This CDR3 comprises 14 residues.